Below, 24 T cell receptor beta chains from the same sample are listed, as sequenced in a study of CD4 T cells in relation to SARS-CoV-2 and coronaviruses. Profiling relied on immunoSEQ multiplex PCR, and the TCRdb table lists in-frame clones only, not all of them. The sample yields around 25,000 clones, about three quarters seen once. Unexposed donor CD4+ T cells date from about 2010-2019, before the COVID-19 pandemic. The cells were cultured for under twelve days before CD4+ T cells were isolated. Their specific antigens are unknown. Sequencing input: CD4+ T cells from PBMCs, cultured in vitro. These receptors were collected from a human donor in good health.

The chain uses TRBV5-1 and TRBJ2-5, with 8 nucleotides matching TRBD2. The CDR3 is made up of 14 amino acids. Germline V gives CDR1 SGHRS, CDR2 YFSETQ. Trimming removed 4 bases from V and 1 base from J; junction bases left unmatched: 3. In DNA form, the CDR3 reads TGCGCCAGCAGCCTGCGGGGGGTCCAAGAGACCCAGTACTTC. It codes for CASSLRGVQETQYF.

The chain combines TRBV5-1 with TRBJ1-1; unclear D gene. The CDR3 has 15 amino acids. In germline, CDR1 is SGHRS, CDR2 YFSETQ. Trimming removed 1 base at V and 3 bases at J, with 13 bases between. The CDR3 coding sequence is TGCGCCAGCAGCTTGTTCCCCGGGAAGGACACTGAAGCTTTCTTT. Translated, it gives CASSLFPGKDTEAFF.

V usage is TRBV2 and J usage is TRBJ2-2; 7 nucleotides line up with TRBD2. This CDR3 is built from 14 residues. V shed 3 bases and J 9 bases; nucleotides not matched to a gene: 7. Germline CDR1 reads SNHLY; CDR2 reads FYNNEI. CDR3 nucleotide sequence: TGTGCCAGCAGTGAGGGACTACAGACCAGGGAGCTGTTTTTT. It encodes CASSEGLQTRELFF.

The CDR3 loop reads CASSRTGGSQPQHF. The CDR3 DNA reads TGCGCCAGCAGCCGGACAGGGGGCAGTCAGCCCCAGCATTTT. The gene calls are TRBV5-1 and TRBJ1-5, with 11 bases identical to TRBD1. Germline V gives CDR1 SGHRS, CDR2 YFSETQ. J gave up 6 bases and V 4 bases, and 3 bases lay outside the gene matches. CDR3 size: 14 residues.

This chain joins TRBV29-1 and TRBJ1-3; D is possibly TRBD1 (5 bases). Trimming left V 6 bases short and J 0 bases short, with 12 bases between. Germline-derived CDR1 and CDR2 are SQVTM and ANQGSEA. This CDR3 comprises 14 residues. The CDR3, as DNA: TGCAGCGTGGGGGAGGGGATCTCTGGAAACACCATATATTTT. Translated: CSVGEGISGNTIYF.

The chain is built from TRBV18 and TRBJ1-2; D not resolved. The length of the CDR3 is 14 residues. The V gene's germline CDR1 is KGHSH and CDR2 LQKENI. Trimming cost V 3 bases and J 2 bases, with 10 bases left between them. The CDR3 sequence is CASSPPAANYGYTF. The CDR3 DNA is TGTGCCAGCTCACCTCCCGCAGCAAACTATGGCTACACCTTC.

In nucleotides, the CDR3 is TGTGCCAGCAGCCATAAACTAGCGGGGGGTCTAGAGACCCAGTACTTC. Amino acids: CASSHKLAGGLETQYF. The chain combines TRBV5-4 with TRBJ2-5, with 12 bases matching TRBD2. V gave up 4 bases and J gave up 4 bases; unmatched junction bases: 8. The CDR3 loop spans 16 amino acids. Germline CDR1 and CDR2: SGHNT and YYREEE (reference sequence).

V is TRBV7-8 and J is TRBJ2-1; D call uncertain. V was cut by 1 base and J by 2 bases, with 12 bases left in between. The CDR3 is 16 amino acids. Germline CDR1 SGHVS, CDR2 FQNEAQ. The CDR3: CASSLGTGLPYNEQFF. The DNA of the CDR3 is TGTGCCAGCAGCTTAGGAACGGGCCTTCCCTACAATGAGCAGTTCTTC.

There are a few counts of this clone. The chain employs TRBV18 and TRBJ1-5; D is ambiguous. V shed 3 bases and J shed 5 bases, with 8 bases lying between them. Looked up from germline, CDR1 is KGHSH and CDR2 is LQKENI. The CDR3 has 13 amino acids. The CDR3 protein is CASSPGLDQPQHF. CDR3 bases: TGTGCCAGCTCACCGGGTTTAGATCAGCCCCAGCATTTT.

The V and J genes are TRBV9 and TRBJ1-2, with no clear D. Per germline, CDR1 SGDLS and CDR2 YYNGEE. Between the trimmed V and J ends, which lost 3 bases and 2 bases, there was a span of 14 bases. The CDR3 is made up of 15 amino acids. CDR3 protein: CASSARLTRNYGYTF. CDR3 nucleotides: TGTGCCAGCAGCGCACGACTGACACGAAACTATGGCTACACCTTC.

V and J are TRBV11-3 and TRBJ2-3; 7 nucleotides align to TRBD2. Unmatched junction bases numbered 6, after V lost 1 base and J lost 5 bases. The CDR3 loop spans 15 amino acids. The germline V gene has CDR1 SGHNT and CDR2 YENEEA. CDR3 nucleotide sequence: TGTGCCAGCAGCTTAGGGGAATCTAGCGGAGATACGCAGTATTTT. Translating it yields CASSLGESSGDTQYF.

This rearrangement joins TRBV4-2 to TRBJ1-1; D perhaps matches TRBD1 (5 bases). V was cut by 3 bases and J by 2 bases, with 10 bases left in between. Germline loops: CDR1 LGHNA, CDR2 YNFKEQ. This CDR3 is built from 14 residues. CDR3 region: CASSQGQRNTEAFF. As DNA, the CDR3 is TGTGCCAGCAGCCAGGGGCAGCGAAACACTGAAGCTTTCTTT.

The rearrangement links TRBV19 to TRBJ1-1; possible D gene TRBD1, 6 bases. Germline CDR1 LNHDA, CDR2 SQIVND (reference sequence). Trimming cost V 3 bases and J 3 bases, with 14 bases left between them. The CDR3 has 15 amino acids. The CDR3 DNA sequence: TGTGCCAGTAGTATTGGCGACAGGTTCTACACTGAAGCTTTCTTT. This gives the protein CASSIGDRFYTEAFF.

This clone was recorded only once. The rearrangement joins TRBV7-8 to TRBJ2-3; 13 bases fit TRBD2. V gave up 5 bases and J gave up 2 bases; unmatched junction bases: 7. This CDR3 has 17 amino acids. Looked up from germline, CDR1 is SGHVS and CDR2 is FQNEAQ. The CDR3 coding sequence is TGTGCCAGCAGCAGACGACTAGCGGGGGGAGTCACAGATACGCAGTATTTT. As protein: CASSRRLAGGVTDTQYF.

This chain links TRBV10-1 with TRBJ2-7; D possibly corresponds to TRBD1 (5 bases). The germline CDR1 and CDR2 sequences are WNHNN and SYGVQD (reference sequence). The V end lost 3 bases, the J end lost 0 bases, and 12 bases lay between the germline ends. This CDR3 spans 15 amino acids. CDR3 loop: CASSDTGQNSYEQYF. CDR3 coding DNA: TGCGCCAGCAGTGATACCGGACAAAACTCCTACGAGCAGTACTTC.

The chain recombines TRBV18 with TRBJ1-4; D is unresolved. The CDR3 totals 16 residues. Germline CDR1 is KGHSH and CDR2 is LQKENI. V dropped 2 bases and J dropped 2 bases, with 12 bases sitting between them. The CDR3, as DNA: TGTGCCAGCTCACCAGGGCAGGCGGGGACTAATGAAAAACTGTTTTTT. Residues: CASSPGQAGTNEKLFF.

This chain uses TRBV3-1 (or the pseudogene TRBV3-2) with TRBJ1-4; D gene ambiguous. The CDR3 extends over 14 amino acids. V lost 1 base to trimming and J lost 7 bases, with 10 bases between them. Looked up from germline, CDR1 is LGHDT and CDR2 is YNNKEL (reference sequence). DNA of the CDR3: TGTGCCAGCAGCCAAGTTACGCTTGGTGAAAAACTGTTTTTT. Residues: CASSQVTLGEKLFF.

The chain carries TRBV7-8 and TRBJ1-4; D is perhaps TRBD1 (6 bases). CDR3 length equals 15 residues. The germline gives CDR1 SGHVS, CDR2 FQNEAQ. Trimming pared 5 bases from V and 2 bases from J, leaving 12 bases between. CDR3 nucleotides: TGTGCCAGCAGCCGAGCAGGGGTTACTAATGAAAAACTGTTTTTT. Translating gives CASSRAGVTNEKLFF.

The V gene is TRBV7-9, the J gene TRBJ2-4; the D gene is possibly TRBD1 (5 bases). This CDR3 is built from 17 residues. CDR1 is SEHNR, CDR2 FQNEAQ, per germline (reference sequence). V lost 3 bases and J 0 bases, leaving 15 bases between the germline ends. The CDR3 sequence: CASSFNLGPVAKNIQYF. CDR3 coding DNA: TGTGCCAGCAGCTTCAACCTGGGGCCTGTAGCCAAAAACATTCAGTACTTC.

The chain couples TRBV19 to TRBJ2-7; TRBD1 matches at 8 bases. V trimming: 4 bases; J trimming: 0 bases; junction bases outside the gene matches: 5. Germline V lookup: CDR1 LNHDA, CDR2 SQIVND (reference sequence). The CDR3 totals 15 residues. The CDR3: CASSRGQESSYEQYF. The CDR3 coding sequence is TGTGCCAGTAGTAGGGGACAGGAGAGCTCCTACGAGCAGTACTTC.

This rearrangement joins TRBV7-9 to TRBJ1-5; possible D gene TRBD1, 6 bases. This CDR3 region has 12 residues. In germline, CDR1 is SEHNR, CDR2 FQNEAQ (reference sequence). Trimming removed 2 bases from V and 12 bases from J, with 11 bases in between. The CDR3 spells CASSLTGTHQHF. CDR3 nucleotides: TGTGCCAGCAGCTTAACAGGGACTCACCAGCATTTT.

V gene TRBV7-2 combines with J gene TRBJ1-4, with D possibly matching TRBD1 (5 bases). Germline V CDR1 and CDR2: SGHTA, FQGNSA. Trimming shortened V by 8 bases and J by 0 bases, and 10 bases separated the two germline ends. The CDR3 runs 14 residues. The CDR3 bases are TGTGCCAGCGGGGGGGTTGCAACTAATGAAAAACTGTTTTTT. Protein product: CASGGVATNEKLFF.

The chain combines TRBV3-1 (or the pseudogene TRBV3-2) with TRBJ1-2; the D gene is possibly TRBD1 (5 bases). Deletions cut 3 bases from V and 4 bases from J, with 18 bases between. Germline loops: CDR1 LGHDT, CDR2 YNNKEL (reference sequence). This CDR3 is 16 amino acids long. For the CDR3, the DNA is TGTGCCAGCAGCCAGGTCGGGACGGCTGTATCCTATGGCTACACCTTC. Translated, it gives CASSQVGTAVSYGYTF.

CDR3 loop: CASSSHKAYEQYF. Written as DNA, the CDR3 is TGTGCCAGCAGTTCCCACAAAGCCTACGAGCAGTACTTC. V and J are TRBV6-5 and TRBJ2-7; D is ambiguous. This CDR3 is 13 amino acids long. Germline values: CDR1 MNHEY, CDR2 SVGAGI. V lost 4 bases, J lost 2 bases, and 9 bases lay in between.